The 19 T cell receptor beta chains reported below all come from one sample, sequenced in a study of identifying expanded T cells in peripheral blood. Data came from immunoSEQ multiplex PCR; TCRdb stores just in-frame clones and leaves some out. The profile shows tens of thousands of clones, approximately 85% of them singletons. The sequencing sample was made of blood. These receptors were obtained from a person aged 18 to 75 in good health.

This chain joins TRBV5-1 and TRBJ2-3; no clear D gene. The CDR3 loop spans 13 amino acids. Germline CDR1 SGHRS, CDR2 YFSETQ. V dropped 4 bases and J dropped 9 bases, with 15 bases sitting between them. CDR3 residues: CASSDVDGSTQYF. DNA of the CDR3: TGCGCCAGCAGCGACGTGGACGGCTCGACGCAGTATTTT.

The rearrangement links TRBV19 to TRBJ2-7; no reliable D call. The ends were cut back, 5 bases at V and 4 bases at J, with 6 bases in the middle. This CDR3 is 11 amino acids long. Germline V gene sequence: CDR1 LNHDA, CDR2 SQIVND (reference sequence). The chain's CDR3 is CASSVGYEQYF. In nucleotides, the CDR3 is TGTGCCAGTAGTGTAGGGTACGAGCAGTACTTC.

V and J are TRBV7-2 and TRBJ1-2; TRBD1 aligns across 8 bases. The V segment lost 5 bases and the J segment 1 base; nucleotides outside the gene matches: 6. The CDR3 sequence is 15 residues long. Germline CDR1 SGHTA, CDR2 FQGNSA. CDR3 nucleotides: TGTGCCAGCAGCCCGACAGGGGCCATTAACTATGGCTACACCTTC. Amino acids: CASSPTGAINYGYTF.

This clone was seen a handful of times. The CDR3 nucleotides read TGTGCCAGCAGCTTAACAGGGGGAACGGGAAGGGAGCTGTTTTTT. This codes for CASSLTGGTGRELFF. The rearrangement uses TRBV7-9 and TRBJ2-2; TRBD1 matches at 8 bases. The CDR3 has 15 amino acids. Trimming took 2 bases from V and 9 from J; bases not matched to a gene: 8. Germline V gives CDR1 SEHNR, CDR2 FQNEAQ (reference sequence).

This clone was observed a handful of times. V is TRBV5-1 and J is TRBJ1-6; 9 bases match TRBD1. CDR3 length: 15 residues. Germline CDR1 reads SGHRS; CDR2 reads YFSETQ. V trimming: 0 bases; J trimming: 7 bases; junction bases outside the gene matches: 2. The CDR3 spells CASSLVGQGNSPLHF. The CDR3 nucleotides are TGCGCCAGCAGCTTGGTTGGACAGGGGAATTCACCCCTCCACTTT.

The chain links TRBV6-5 to TRBJ2-5; perhaps D is TRBD1 or TRBD2 (6 bases each). Trimming cost V 2 bases and J 2 bases, with 15 bases left between them. Germline CDR1 reads MNHEY; CDR2 reads SVGAGI. The CDR3 has 16 residues. The CDR3 coding sequence is TGTGCCAGCAGTTACAGTCCGGGGGCGGGACAAGAGACCCAGTACTTC. This codes for CASSYSPGAGQETQYF.

The chain links TRBV6-5 to TRBJ1-4; D ambiguous. V gave up 7 bases and J gave up 6 bases, with 15 bases separating them. The CDR3 contains 14 residues. Germline assignment: CDR1 MNHEY and CDR2 SVGAGI. The CDR3 sequence is CASKTARLDEKLFF. The CDR3 nucleotides read TGTGCCAGCAAAACAGCGCGACTAGATGAAAAACTGTTTTTT.

The gene calls are TRBV13 and TRBJ1-1; possible D gene TRBD1, 5 bases. The germline V gene encodes CDR1 PRHDT and CDR2 FYEKMQ (reference sequence). The CDR3 has 14 residues. V gave up 3 bases and J gave up 3 bases, with 11 bases separating them. In nucleotides, the CDR3 is TGTGCCAGCAGCTTGGGTGGGGGATACACTGAAGCTTTCTTT. Translation: CASSLGGGYTEAFF.

This clone was detected once. This chain joins TRBV7-2 and TRBJ1-6; tentatively, D is TRBD1 (5 bases). Trimming removed 2 bases at V and 7 bases at J, with 12 bases between. This CDR3 is built from 15 residues. Germline V gives CDR1 SGHTA, CDR2 FQGNSA. CDR3 sequence: CASSLTQVKNSPLHF. For the CDR3, the DNA is TGTGCCAGCAGCTTAACACAGGTCAAAAATTCACCCCTCCACTTT.

This rearrangement joins TRBV15 to TRBJ1-1; unclear D gene. V gave up 4 bases and J gave up 3 bases, with 9 bases separating them. Germline loops: CDR1 LNHNV, CDR2 YYDKDF (reference sequence). The CDR3 runs to 13 residues. The CDR3 is CATSTQRDTEAFF. Here the CDR3 DNA reads TGTGCCACCAGCACCCAGCGTGACACTGAAGCTTTCTTT. Based on the CDR3 plus reference TRBV15 and TRBJ1-1, the full variable domain is DAMVIQNPRYQVTQFGKPVTLSCSQTLNHNVMYWYQQKSSQAPKLLFHYYDKDFNNEADTPDNFQSRRPNTSFCFLDIRSPGLGDTAMYLCATSTQRDTEAFFGQGTRLTVV.

There are a few counts of this clone. The J gene is TRBJ1-6, the V gene TRBV7-9, with 9 nucleotides matching TRBD1. V dropped 4 bases and J dropped 11; count of bases not matched to a gene: 3. This CDR3 comprises 13 residues. The germline V gene has CDR1 SEHNR and CDR2 FQNEAQ (reference sequence). The DNA of the CDR3 is TGTGCCAGCAGCTCCGGGACAGGGACACCCCTCCACTTT. Its translation: CASSSGTGTPLHF.

The chain joins TRBV5-4 to TRBJ1-4; perhaps TRBD1 as D (6 bases). The germline CDR1 and CDR2 sequences are SGHNT and YYREEE (reference sequence). This CDR3 has 15 amino acids. Between the trimmed V and J ends, which lost 4 bases and 3 bases, there was a span of 13 bases. CDR3 amino acids: CASSPETGPNEKLFF. CDR3 nucleotides: TGTGCCAGCAGCCCGGAGACAGGCCCTAATGAAAAACTGTTTTTT.

V is TRBV7-2 and J is TRBJ2-7; D uncertain. This CDR3 has 14 residues. CDR1 is SGHTA, CDR2 FQGNSA, per germline. Trimming took off 5 bases at V and 3 bases at J, with 14 bases between the two ends. For the CDR3, the DNA is TGTGCCAGCAGCCCACAACCCCAAGTCTACGAGCAGTACTTC. It is translated as CASSPQPQVYEQYF.

CDR3 amino acids: CASSPEGTVTPTGGYTF. CDR3 DNA sequence: TGTGCCAGCTCCCCAGAGGGGACAGTTACGCCTACCGGGGGCTACACCTTC. This chain connects TRBV18 to TRBJ1-2; 7 bases align to TRBD1. J was trimmed by 8 bases and V by 6 bases; bases with no gene match: 21. The germline CDR1 and CDR2 sequences are KGHSH and LQKENI. The CDR3 loop spans 17 amino acids.

In this sample, this clone turned up once. The chain is built from TRBV6-5 and TRBJ2-7; D is perhaps TRBD1 (6 bases). This CDR3 spans 15 amino acids. V lost 7 bases and J lost 1, with 17 bases in between. Germline assignment: CDR1 MNHEY and CDR2 SVGAGI. The CDR3 DNA reads as TGTGCCAGCACCCGAGCCTCGGACAGATCCTACGAGCAGTACTTC. It codes for CASTRASDRSYEQYF.

Regarding this clone: One end of the junction is discordant with germline, which a read error may explain. This chain connects TRBV7-2 to TRBJ2-7; 10 nucleotides line up with TRBD2. CDR3 size: 17 residues. CDR1 and CDR2 (germline): SGHTA, FQGNSA. CDR3 nucleotides: TGTGCCAGCAGCTTAGGGTCCCAGCGGGAGGGCCTTGAGGGTGGTTTCTTC. Its protein is CASSLGSQREGLEGGFF.

V is TRBV27 and J is TRBJ1-6; 8 bases align to TRBD1. CDR3 size: 14 residues. V dropped 3 bases and J dropped 10; count of bases not matched to a gene: 5. Germline V CDR1 and CDR2: MNHEY, SMNVEV (reference sequence). This CDR3 is CASSFSTGDSPLHF. The CDR3 DNA follows: TGTGCCAGCAGTTTCTCGACAGGGGACTCACCCCTCCACTTT.

This clone is a singleton in its sample. The chain is built from TRBV29-1 and TRBJ1-1; the D is unclear. Trimming stripped 2 bases from V and 1 base from J, with 8 bases between. CDR1 is SQVTM, CDR2 ANQGSEA, per germline. The CDR3 length is 13 residues. CDR3 region: CSVESPENTEAFF. Here the CDR3 DNA reads TGCAGCGTTGAAAGTCCCGAGAACACTGAAGCTTTCTTT. Based on the CDR3 plus reference TRBV29-1 and TRBJ1-1, the full variable domain is SAVISQKPSRDICQRGTSLTIQCQVDSQVTMMFWYRQQPGQSLTLIATANQGSEATYESGFVIDKFPISRPNLTFSTLTVSNMSPEDSSIYLCSVESPENTEAFFGQGTRLTVV.

This sequence joins TRBV11-2 and TRBJ2-3, with 7 bases matching TRBD2. The germline V gene encodes CDR1 SGHAT and CDR2 FQNNGV. This CDR3 comprises 15 residues. Germline trimming cut 11 bases from V and 4 bases from J; bases unmatched to any gene: 15. The CDR3 DNA sequence: TGTGCCTCAAAGATTACGGGGAGGGTTTCAGATACGCAGTATTTT. This codes for CASKITGRVSDTQYF.